These T cell receptor beta chains were read from a single sample in a study of CD8+ T cells in alopecia areata. Data came from immunoSEQ multiplex PCR; TCRdb stores just in-frame clones and leaves some out. The table records 150,000 to 200,000 clones, 50% to 75% of them present only once. The sample was CD4+ T cells sorted from blood, taken at week 56, from a patient treated with tofacitinib. Receptors originate from a human donor with alopecia areata. Each CDR3 is given with its conserved first and last residue. The D gene is left open where the match is weak. Rows give clone size only sometimes, using once, few, many, or a class for an expanded clone.

clone_size cdr3_length d_call j_call v_call cdr3_nt cdr3_aa
NA 14 TRBD1 TRBJ1-6 TRBV29-1 TGCAGCGCTCGAGGGACAGACAGAAATTCACCCCTCCACTTT CSARGTDRNSPLHF
few 16 NA TRBJ2-2 TRBV7-3 TGTGCCAGCAGCTTACTATCCCGGCCCGACACCGGGGAGCTGTTTTTT CASSLLSRPDTGELFF
NA 12 NA TRBJ2-7 TRBV10-2 TGCGCCAGCCGGGGAGGAGGCTACGAGCAGTACTTC CASRGGGYEQYF
NA 14 NA TRBJ1-1 TRBV9 TGTGCCAGCAGCGGAAAGGCAGGGGCTTCTGAAGCTTTCTTT CASSGKAGASEAFF
NA 15 NA TRBJ1-1 TRBV2 TGTGCCAGCAGTGAGAAACGTACAGGGCCGGGGGAAGCTTTCTTT CASSEKRTGPGEAFF
NA 13 NA TRBJ2-3 TRBV7-3 TGTGCCAGCAGCTTAATGGGGACAGATACGCAGTATTTT CASSLMGTDTQYF
NA 16 TRBD2 TRBJ2-2 TRBV9 TGTGCCAGCAGCCCTACTGGACTAGCGGACACCGGGGAGCTGTTTTTT CASSPTGLADTGELFF
few 14 NA TRBJ2-7 TRBV5-1 TGCGCCAGCAACCTCGGACAGAGCTCCTACGAGCAGTACTTC CASNLGQSSYEQYF
few 17 NA TRBJ2-2 TRBV23-1 TGCGCCAGCAGGCACCATGCGCGGCCATCGAACACCGGGGAGCTGTTTTTT CASRHHARPSNTGELFF
NA 14 TRBD1 TRBJ1-2 TRBV9 TGTGCCAGCAGCGCAGGGACAGGAGGCTATGGCTACACCTTC CASSAGTGGYGYTF
NA 13 NA TRBJ2-1 TRBV11-2 TGTGCCAGCAGCTTAGAAAGGGTCGACGAGCAGTTCTTC CASSLERVDEQFF
NA 15 NA TRBJ2-1 TRBV14 TGTGCCAGCAGTCCCATCGTCCCGTCCTACAATGAGCAGTTCTTC CASSPIVPSYNEQFF
NA 15 TRBD1 TRBJ2-1 TRBV5-6 TGTGCCAGCAGCTCCGGGACAGGGATCTACAATGAGCAGTTCTTC CASSSGTGIYNEQFF
few 15 NA TRBJ1-5 TRBV5-1 TGCGCCAGCAGCTCGGACGGAGGGTTCAATCAGCCCCAGCATTTT CASSSDGGFNQPQHF
NA 14 TRBD1 TRBJ1-2 TRBV30 TGTGCCTGGAGTGTACGACAGGGGGCTCGCGGCTACACCTTC CAWSVRQGARGYTF
NA 15 NA TRBJ1-5 TRBV30 TGTGCCTGGAGAAATTCGGGGGCTCGCAATCAGCCCCAGCATTTT CAWRNSGARNQPQHF
few 16 TRBD1 TRBJ1-2 TRBV4-2 TGTGCCAGCAGCCAAGATGTGGGACAGGGGAACTATGGCTACACCTTC CASSQDVGQGNYGYTF
few 17 NA TRBJ2-5 TRBV2 TGTGCCAGCAGTGCTCGTATTCTACTAGAGGTCCAAGAGACCCAGTACTTC CASSARILLEVQETQYF
NA 15 NA TRBJ2-7 TRBV10-3 TGTGCCACCGGACGAGGGGGAACAACCTCCTACGAGCAGTACTTC CATGRGGTTSYEQYF
NA 13 TRBD1 TRBJ2-3 TRBV5-6 TGTGCCAGCAGCAGAGGGACAGAAGATACGCAGTATTTT CASSRGTEDTQYF
NA 11 NA TRBJ1-6 TRBV7-9 TGTGCCAGCAATTCGGCAGGGCCCCTCCACTTT CASNSAGPLHF
NA 13 NA TRBJ2-3 TRBV29-1 TGCAGCGTTGTGGGCCGAAGCACAGATACGCAGTATTTT CSVVGRSTDTQYF
NA 15 TRBD1 TRBJ1-4 TRBV4-2 TGTGCCAGCAGCCAAGAATCGGGACAGGGAGAAAAACTGTTTTTT CASSQESGQGEKLFF
few 13 NA TRBJ1-1 TRBV30 TGTGCCTGGCGACAAAGGATGAACACTGAAGCTTTCTTT CAWRQRMNTEAFF
few 15 NA TRBJ1-6 TRBV2 TGTGCCAGCGCGCCCAATGGGCTGTATAATTCACCCCTCCACTTT CASAPNGLYNSPLHF
NA 15 NA TRBJ2-3 TRBV5-1 TGCGCCAGCAGCATCCTGGGGGGCCCCACAGATACGCAGTATTTT CASSILGGPTDTQYF
NA 14 NA TRBJ2-3 TRBV29-1 TGCAGCGTTGTCTCCAGCATAAGCACAGATACGCAGTATTTT CSVVSSISTDTQYF
NA 13 NA TRBJ2-1 TRBV6-5 TGTGCCAGCAGCCCCGCCGCTTTATATGAGCAGTTCTTC CASSPAALYEQFF
few 13 NA TRBJ2-2 TRBV6-5 TGTGCCAGCAGTCCAGGGTCCACCGGGGAGCTGTTTTTT CASSPGSTGELFF
NA 14 NA TRBJ2-5 TRBV9 TGTGCCAGCAGCGTAGCTCAGGGCCGTGATACCCAGTACTTC CASSVAQGRDTQYF
few 13 NA TRBJ1-2 TRBV29-1 TGCAGCGTTGGTCAGGGGTCTAACTATGGCTACACCTTC CSVGQGSNYGYTF
NA 11 NA TRBJ1-1 TRBV2 TGTGCCAGCAGTGCGGGGCCTGAAGCTTTCTTT CASSAGPEAFF
few 12 NA TRBJ1-4 TRBV29-1 TGCACGCGAGAGTACGTGGGAGAAAAACTGTTTTTT CTREYVGEKLFF
NA 14 NA TRBJ1-1 TRBV4-1 TGCGCCAGCAGCAAAGCCGAGAGGGTGACTGAAGCTTTCTTT CASSKAERVTEAFF
few 13 NA TRBJ2-5 TRBV5-6 TGTGCCAGCAGCTTCGCAGGGGTAGAGACCCAGTACTTC CASSFAGVETQYF
NA 13 NA TRBJ2-7 TRBV11-3 TGTGCCAGCAGCTTAGAGGCAGCCTACGAGCAGTACTTC CASSLEAAYEQYF